The source of this TCR beta chain is a study of cytomegalovirus exposure and HLA in healthy donors. This CDR3 region has 8 residues. Deletions cut 10 bases from V and 10 bases from J, with 7 bases between. Per the germline V gene, CDR1 is MNHNS and CDR2 is SASEGT. The primer mix had 60 Vbeta and 13 Jbeta primers. Sequencing was performed with immunoSEQ multiplex PCR; in TCRdb, only in-frame clones are kept and a portion is missing. The data show over 110,000 clones, approximately 80% seen once. The sequence was collected from a woman between 18 and 29 years old in good health and CMV-seropositive. Source material: PBMCs. The rearrangement links TRBV6-1 to TRBJ1-1; no clear D. The CDR3 DNA sequence: TGTGCCACCGCGGGAGCTTTCTTT. Translating it yields CATAGAFF.